The 13 T cell receptor beta chains below all came from one sample that was sequenced in a study of shared clonotypes between healthy human individuals. Naive-designated CD8 cells lacked CD45RO, were positively enriched for CCR7, and omitted terminally differentiated effector memory CD45RA+ cells. Produced via immunoSEQ multiplex PCR; TCRdb's table is partial and in-frame only. The table lists some 2,100,000 clones, 93% of them singletons. Sequencing was performed on naive CD8+ T cells from PBMCs. These receptors originate from a man aged 18 to 30 in good health. Some clones in this sample may be carry-over from other donors' samples.

The chain has TRBV6-6 and TRBJ2-5; D is possibly TRBD2 (6 bases). The CDR3 length is 16 residues. The V gene's germline CDR1 is MNHNY and CDR2 SVGAGI (reference sequence). V was pared by 6 bases and J by 5 bases, with 22 bases between. For the CDR3, the DNA is TGTGCCAGCAGCGCACTAGTTGGAGGGTTGAGGGAGACCCAGTACTTC. It specifies CASSALVGGLRETQYF.

The J gene is TRBJ2-3, the V gene TRBV7-2, with 10 nucleotides matching TRBD2. The V segment lost 5 bases and the J segment 8 bases; nucleotides outside the gene matches: 19. Per the germline V gene, CDR1 is SGHTA and CDR2 is FQGNSA. The CDR3 consists of 18 residues. This chain's CDR3 is CASSPRALGLADWGTQYF. The CDR3 DNA follows: TGTGCCAGCAGCCCGAGGGCCCTTGGACTAGCGGACTGGGGTACGCAGTATTTT.

On this clone itself: The sample holds other DNA sequences that translate to the same CDR3. The chain carries TRBV5-4 and TRBJ2-3, with 7 bases fitting TRBD2. Germline V lookup: CDR1 SGHNT, CDR2 YYREEE (reference sequence). After removal of 2 bases from V and 1 base from J, the junction contained 1 base not matched to a gene. This CDR3 has 14 amino acids. The CDR3 spells CASSFSGGTDTQYF. CDR3 coding DNA: TGTGCCAGCAGCTTCAGCGGGGGCACAGATACGCAGTATTTT.

The gene calls are TRBV28 and TRBJ1-5; no clear D gene. CDR1 is MDHEN, CDR2 SYDVKM, per germline. Trimming removed 4 bases from V and 8 bases from J, with 6 bases in between. This CDR3 has 11 residues. The CDR3 DNA follows: TGTGCCAGCAGTTCGAAAGAGCCCCAGCATTTT. Its protein product is CASSSKEPQHF.

The chain carries TRBV9 and TRBJ2-5, with 7 bases matching TRBD2. V shed 4 bases, J shed 5 bases, and the junction held 11 bases outside the gene matches. Germline-derived CDR1 and CDR2 are SGDLS and YYNGEE. The CDR3 consists of 15 residues. The CDR3 protein is CASSSGTTYRETQYF. The CDR3 DNA sequence: TGTGCCAGCAGCTCCGGGACTACCTACAGGGAGACCCAGTACTTC.

The chain joins TRBV7-9 to TRBJ1-2, with TRBD1 as a possible D gene (5 bases). The CDR3 runs to 14 residues. CDR1 is SEHNR, CDR2 FQNEAQ, per germline (reference sequence). Trimming took off 0 bases at V and 7 bases at J, with 12 bases between the two ends. The CDR3 bases are TGTGCCAGCAGCTTAGCCCCCAGGGTGAGTGGCTACACCTTC. Translated, it gives CASSLAPRVSGYTF.

The V and J genes are TRBV7-6 and TRBJ1-1; 8 bases are shared with TRBD1. CDR3 length: 16 residues. CDR1 is SGHVS, CDR2 FNYEAQ, per germline. After removal of 5 bases from V and 4 bases from J, the junction contained 12 bases not matched to a gene. The CDR3: CASSPGQGARGTEAFF. CDR3 bases: TGTGCCAGCAGCCCAGGCCAGGGGGCGCGTGGCACTGAAGCTTTCTTT.

This chain uses TRBV2 with TRBJ2-2; D is uncertain. V lost 3 bases to trimming and J lost 0 bases, with 8 bases between them. This CDR3 spans 15 amino acids. Germline CDR1 and CDR2: SNHLY and FYNNEI. In nucleotides, the CDR3 is TGTGCCAGCAGTGACCCACGCACGAACACCGGGGAGCTGTTTTTT. Protein: CASSDPRTNTGELFF.

The chain is built from TRBV27 and TRBJ2-2, with 10 bases that match TRBD1. V lost 1 base to trimming and J lost 7 bases; unmatched junction nucleotides: 9. CDR3 length: 17 amino acids. Germline assignment: CDR1 MNHEY and CDR2 SMNVEV (reference sequence). The CDR3 here is CASSLLGDRGVGGELFF. CDR3 in DNA: TGTGCCAGCAGTTTATTAGGGGACAGGGGCGTGGGCGGGGAGCTGTTTTTT.

V usage is TRBV2 and J usage is TRBJ1-5, with 10 bases fitting TRBD1. The germline V gene has CDR1 SNHLY and CDR2 FYNNEI. V lost 7 bases to trimming and J lost 7 bases; unmatched junction nucleotides: 10. This CDR3 region has 15 residues. CDR3 sequence reads: CASMAGTGASQPQHF. Written as DNA, the CDR3 is TGTGCCAGCATGGCCGGGACAGGGGCCTCGCAGCCCCAGCATTTT.

This sequence joins TRBV7-8 and TRBJ2-2; D is perhaps TRBD1 (6 bases). Per the germline V gene, CDR1 is SGHVS and CDR2 is FQNEAQ. Trimming removed 5 bases at V and 7 bases at J, with 20 bases between. The CDR3 has 16 residues. The CDR3 region is CASSPISGVVGGELFF. Here the CDR3 DNA reads TGTGCCAGCAGCCCGATCTCAGGGGTTGTTGGCGGGGAGCTGTTTTTT.

This clone was counted a single time. J is TRBJ2-3 and V is TRBV7-9; 13 bases align to TRBD2. Germline V CDR1 and CDR2: SEHNR, FQNEAQ (reference sequence). The CDR3 runs 16 residues. V lost 4 bases and J lost 3; bases outside the gene matches: 4. The CDR3 DNA follows: TGTGCCAGCAGCTCTAGACTAGCGGGAGGTACAGATACGCAGTATTTT. Its protein is CASSSRLAGGTDTQYF. The whole variable domain, remainder taken from reference TRBV7-9 and TRBJ2-3, is DTGVSQNPRHKITKRGQNVTFRCDPISEHNRLYWYRQTLGQGPEFLTYFQNEAQLEKSRLLSDRFSAERPKGSFSTLEIQRTEQGDSAMYLCASSSRLAGGTDTQYFGPGTRLTVL.

On this clone itself: Other DNA sequences in the sample encode the same CDR3. The chain joins TRBV27 to TRBJ2-7; the D is unclear. Trimming shortened V by 0 bases and J by 4 bases, and 7 bases separated the two germline ends. CDR1 and CDR2 (germline): MNHEY, SMNVEV (reference sequence). The CDR3 length is 13 residues. The CDR3 DNA is TGTGCCAGCAGTTTATCAAGCCTATACGAGCAGTACTTC. Its protein is CASSLSSLYEQYF.